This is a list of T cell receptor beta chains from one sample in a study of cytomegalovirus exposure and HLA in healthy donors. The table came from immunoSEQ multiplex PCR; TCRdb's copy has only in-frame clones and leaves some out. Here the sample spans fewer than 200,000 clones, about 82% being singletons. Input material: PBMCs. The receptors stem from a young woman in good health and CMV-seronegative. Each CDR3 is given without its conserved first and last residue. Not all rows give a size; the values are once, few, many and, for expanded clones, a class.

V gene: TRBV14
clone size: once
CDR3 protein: ASSQGSPSGRGNEQF

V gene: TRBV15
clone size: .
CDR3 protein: ATGRGLYNEQF

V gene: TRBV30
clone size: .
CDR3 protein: AWSVGSRGD

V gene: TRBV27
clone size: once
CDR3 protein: ANSGPSGANVLT

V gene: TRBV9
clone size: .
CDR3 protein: ASSVGQTYEQY

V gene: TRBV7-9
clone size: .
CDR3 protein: ATSSVLSGAKNIQY

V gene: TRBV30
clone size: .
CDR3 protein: AWSDPLADNNEQF

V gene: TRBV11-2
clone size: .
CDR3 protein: ASSLWTSGRVGGEQF

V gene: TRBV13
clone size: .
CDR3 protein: ASSSRERVYEQY

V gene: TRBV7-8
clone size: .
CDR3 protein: ASRQTGQGYEQY

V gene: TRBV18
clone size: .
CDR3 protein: ASSEAANTEAF

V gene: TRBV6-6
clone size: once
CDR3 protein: ASSYGQGSYEQY

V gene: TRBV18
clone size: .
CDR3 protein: ASSPAGSSGTDTQY

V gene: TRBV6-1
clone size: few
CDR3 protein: ASSSSGPITGELF

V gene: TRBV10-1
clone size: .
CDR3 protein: ASTRLAGRRDEQF

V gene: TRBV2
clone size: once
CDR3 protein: ASKTGGLWNEQF

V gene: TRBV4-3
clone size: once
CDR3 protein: ASSQDGGGSSYEQY

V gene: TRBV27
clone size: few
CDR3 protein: ASSFGSSIIDEQF

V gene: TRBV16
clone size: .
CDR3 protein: ASSRGQADTQY

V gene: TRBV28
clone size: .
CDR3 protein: AGGQRDEQF

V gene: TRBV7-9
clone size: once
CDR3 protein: SSSTRQGPYEQY

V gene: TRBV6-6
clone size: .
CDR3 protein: ASSYERGSYEQY

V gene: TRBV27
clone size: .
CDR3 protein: ASSLIDREGEQF

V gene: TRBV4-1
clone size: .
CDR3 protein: ASSQPNYNEQF

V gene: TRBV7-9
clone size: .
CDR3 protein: ASSPPSTSGRETQY

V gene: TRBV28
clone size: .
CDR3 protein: ASSPRTENYQPQH

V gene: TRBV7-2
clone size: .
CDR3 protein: ASSLEGSAGYTQY

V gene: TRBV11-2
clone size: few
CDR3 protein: ASSPRGYRTLNTEAF

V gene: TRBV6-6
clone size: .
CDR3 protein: ASSYTTGTGIYEQY

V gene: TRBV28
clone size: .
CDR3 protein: ASIPQGVGEAF

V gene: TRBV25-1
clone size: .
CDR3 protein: ASSEYITSNTGELF

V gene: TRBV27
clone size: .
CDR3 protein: ASSLIGVSSYEQY

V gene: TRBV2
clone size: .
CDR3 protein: ASSVELNTEAF

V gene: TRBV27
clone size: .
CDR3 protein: ASSKGNRDIGYT

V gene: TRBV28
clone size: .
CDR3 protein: ASSLGSRSQF

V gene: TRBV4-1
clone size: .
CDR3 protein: ASSPFRGLDNQPQH

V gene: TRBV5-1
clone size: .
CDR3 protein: ASSVGLAGGDTQY

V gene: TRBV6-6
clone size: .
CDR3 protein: ASTRDSPTNEKLF

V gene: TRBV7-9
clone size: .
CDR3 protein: ASSLIPATGKETQY